This T cell receptor (beta chain) derives from a study of cytomegalovirus exposure and HLA in healthy donors (dated by TCRdb to 2017 to 2019). About the investigation overall: According to a later analysis, the roughly 120 validation repertoires were produced on the same platform as the roughly 600 repertoires of the first cohort. The aim of the study was to test whether cataloging public T cell receptors could identify signatures of past pathogen exposure. In addition to the first cohort of 666 subjects, a separate validation cohort of about 120 different subjects was used. To predict cytomegalovirus infection status, the study brought together high-throughput TCR immunosequencing, statistical association of individual TCRs with disease status, and machine learning.

The CDR3 holds 13 amino acids from the cysteine to the phenylalanine. The sequence is cut down to CDR3 DNA, 39 bases in frame from base 1. CDR1 MNHEY and CDR2 SVGAGI were looked up in the germline V gene. V is cut by 10 bases and J by 1 base, and the space between the germline ends is 14 bases. Broader findings and caveats from the paper: Most TCR sequences were seen in very few donors, while some public TCRs were found in many individuals. The study gave a list of 150 to 200 TCR beta chains associated with cytomegalovirus. In both the original and validation cohorts, the classifier was reported to diagnose cytomegalovirus status with high specificity and sensitivity. In vitro tests confirmed that a few of the cytomegalovirus-associated TCR beta chains recognize cytomegalovirus antigens. Subsequent analysis determined that TCRs grouped into clusters in the first cohort also showed a tendency toward co-occurrence across the 90 to 150 validation repertoires, and 85% to 95% of cluster scores exceeded 0. The authors suggested that the approach could potentially be extended to other disease states and immunological phenotypes. A later analysis had no HLA typing for the validation cohort, so co-occurrence there was scored across all 120 repertoires.

Libraries were built with the immunoSEQ multiplex PCR assay. For the original study's pipeline: To diagnose cytomegalovirus status from the catalog of TCR beta chain sequences, a statistical classification framework was built. TCRdb holds this immuneACCESS table with in-frame rearrangements only. Some clones are missing; in checked studies, unresolved V genes explain under half, and the rest has no known cause. For V, J and clone size, that table is used; D and trimming come from the DNA. This sample is represented by 100,000 to 150,000 clones; more than 70% of them were singletons. 4.5% to 6% of the sample belongs to the ten largest clones. Remarks on this clone: There is no known antigen for this receptor. No base quality information exists; no much larger clone differs at one position.

Separate from the approximately 700-subject first cohort, the validation cohort of about 130 subjects was the group to which the donors belonged. Material for sequencing was PBMCs. The chain joins TRBV6-5 to TRBJ2-7, with TRBD2 as a weak D call on 5 bases. This receptor was taken from a man between 18 and 29 years old in good health and CMV-seronegative. The CDR3 here reads CATKPTGSYEQYF. The DNA is TGTGCCACCAAACCGACGGGGTCCTACGAGCAGTACTTC.